The 20 T cell receptor beta chains below were found in one sample sequenced in a study of blood T cell repertoires in COVID-19. The assay was immunoSEQ multiplex PCR, and TCRdb's table has in-frame clones only and misses some. The repertoire holds a few hundred thousand clones, with roughly 91% as singletons. The sample taken for sequencing was PBMCs or T cells enriched from blood (not recorded which). Receptor source: a woman aged 18-29 years who had recovered from COVID-19.

This clone was detected once. The CDR3: CASSGTPWGYTF. Written as DNA, the CDR3 is TGTGCCAGCAGCGGGACACCCTGGGGCTACACCTTC. The genes are TRBV9 and TRBJ1-2; TRBD1 might be the D (5 bases). The CDR3 covers 12 residues. Germline values: CDR1 SGDLS, CDR2 YYNGEE. With 3 bases removed from V and 8 bases from J, the gap between germline ends came to 11 bases.

V gene TRBV12-3 or TRBV12-4 combines with J gene TRBJ1-6; 7 bases match TRBD1. The ends lost 3 bases at V and 18 bases at J; junction bases unmatched: 11. The CDR3 contains 13 residues. The CDR3 reads CASSLGPGTDHHF. CDR3 coding DNA: TGTGCCAGCAGTTTGGGTCCCGGGACAGATCACCACTTT.

A few counts support this clone. V is TRBV10-3 and J is TRBJ2-1; D is perhaps TRBD2 (5 bases). The CDR3 sequence is 15 residues long. Per germline, CDR1 ENHRY and CDR2 SYGVKD. Trimming removed 4 bases at V and 2 bases at J, with 12 bases between. The CDR3 nucleotides read TGTGCCATCAGTGGGGCAAGCGGCCCCTACAATGAGCAGTTCTTC. Translated, it gives CAISGASGPYNEQFF.

The V call is TRBV6-1, the J call TRBJ1-4; TRBD1 matches 8 bases. V lost 3 bases and J lost 7; bases outside the gene matches: 7. Germline CDR1 MNHNS, CDR2 SASEGT. CDR3 length: 15 amino acids. The CDR3 loop is CASSDRQGATEKLFF. The CDR3 nucleotides are TGTGCCAGCAGTGACAGGCAGGGGGCGACTGAAAAACTGTTTTTT.

This rearrangement joins TRBV28 to TRBJ1-1; the D is unclear. Germline loops: CDR1 MDHEN, CDR2 SYDVKM. Trimming stripped 6 bases from V and 4 bases from J, with 12 bases between. The length of the CDR3 is 13 residues. The DNA of the CDR3 is TGTGCCAGCAGCCCCCTTTCCCGCACTGAAGCTTTCTTT. This encodes CASSPLSRTEAFF. Full variable domain (outside the CDR3, taken from reference TRBV28 and TRBJ1-1): DVKVTQSSRYLVKRTGEKVFLECVQDMDHENMFWYRQDPGLGLRLIYFSYDVKMKEKGDIPEGYSVSREKKERFSLILESASTNQTSMYLCASSPLSRTEAFFGQGTRLTVV.

V gene TRBV5-6 combines with J gene TRBJ1-3, with D maybe TRBD1 (6 bases). V gave up 4 bases and J gave up 4 bases, with 18 bases separating them. CDR3 length equals 16 residues. Germline V gene lookup returns CDR1 SGHDT and CDR2 YYEEEE. CDR3 region: CASSGNRERIGNTIYF. The CDR3 DNA follows: TGTGCCAGCAGCGGAAACAGGGAAAGGATCGGAAACACCATATATTTT.

V gene TRBV7-2 combines with J gene TRBJ2-7; D not resolved. V gave up 1 base and J gave up 3 bases, with 19 bases separating them. The germline gives CDR1 SGHTA, CDR2 FQGNSA. This CDR3 spans 17 amino acids. The CDR3 reads CASSLVSSVRKGYEQYF. DNA of the CDR3: TGTGCCAGCAGCTTAGTAAGCTCGGTCAGGAAAGGCTACGAGCAGTACTTC.

CDR3 bases: TGCGCCAGCAGCTCAGCCTCAGGGGTGAACACTGAAGCTTTCTTT. Translation: CASSSASGVNTEAFF. The rearrangement links TRBV5-1 to TRBJ1-1; D might be TRBD1 (6 bases). Germline V CDR1 and CDR2: SGHRS, YFSETQ. Between the trimmed V and J ends, which lost 3 bases and 0 bases, there was a span of 12 bases. The CDR3 is 15 amino acids.

The chain joins TRBV25-1 to TRBJ2-7; 7 bases match TRBD1. CDR3 length: 16 amino acids. Germline lookup yields CDR1 MGHDK and CDR2 SYGVNS. The V gene end was trimmed by 1 base and the J gene end by 0 bases; junction bases not matched to a gene: 6. The CDR3 loop is CASSESQGQNSYEQYF. DNA of the CDR3: TGTGCCAGCAGTGAATCTCAGGGACAGAACTCCTACGAGCAGTACTTC.

This chain connects TRBV30 to TRBJ2-1; 9 bases map to TRBD1. The CDR3 is made up of 15 amino acids. The V segment lost 0 bases and the J segment 9 bases; nucleotides outside the gene matches: 9. Germline loops: CDR1 GTSNPN, CDR2 SVGIG (reference sequence). CDR3 amino acids: CAWSVRDRVFREQFF. CDR3 sequence (DNA): TGTGCCTGGAGTGTAAGGGACAGGGTGTTCCGTGAGCAGTTCTTC.

The chain carries TRBV18 and TRBJ2-7, with D possibly TRBD1 on 5 matching bases. Germline loops: CDR1 KGHSH, CDR2 LQKENI. The CDR3 length is 15 residues. The V end was cut by 0 bases, the J end by 5 bases, with 14 bases between. The CDR3 loop is CASSPPGFQGHEQYF. The DNA for the CDR3 is TGTGCCAGCTCACCACCGGGTTTCCAGGGCCACGAGCAGTACTTC. The full variable domain, with the rest looked up from reference TRBV18 and TRBJ2-7, is NAGVMQNPRHLVRRRGQEARLRCSPMKGHSHVYWYRQLPEEGLKFMVYLQKENIIDESGMPKERFSAEFPKEGPSILRIQQVVRGDSAAYFCASSPPGFQGHEQYFGPGTRLTVT.

The chain joins TRBV6-6 to TRBJ1-2; D uncertain. The CDR3 length is 14 residues. The germline CDR1 and CDR2 sequences are MNHNY and SVGAGI (reference sequence). Between the trimmed V and J ends, which lost 5 bases and 4 bases, there was a span of 14 bases. As DNA, the CDR3 is TGTGCCAGCAGTCCGGGAGACTCCTTCTATGGCTACACCTTC. As protein: CASSPGDSFYGYTF.

V gene TRBV11-2 combines with J gene TRBJ2-5; weak D call: TRBD2 (7 bases). V was pared by 5 bases and J by 4 bases, with 14 bases between. CDR3 length equals 14 residues. Per the germline V gene, CDR1 is SGHAT and CDR2 is FQNNGV. The CDR3 DNA reads as TGTGCCAGCAGCAGGGGGGGGCCCCGAGAGACCCAGTACTTC. This codes for CASSRGGPRETQYF.

The chain has TRBV30 and TRBJ2-7; 9 bases fit TRBD1. Trimming took 3 bases from V and 3 from J; bases not matched to a gene: 3. Germline CDR1 reads GTSNPN; CDR2 reads SVGIG (reference sequence). The CDR3 consists of 13 residues. The CDR3 loop reads CAWRRDRVYEQYF. The DNA for the CDR3 is TGTGCCTGGAGGAGGGACAGGGTCTACGAGCAGTACTTC.

The gene calls are TRBV18 and TRBJ1-1, with TRBD1 matching 8 bases. Trimming cost V 5 bases and J 1 base; bases outside gene matches: 6. Germline V gene sequence: CDR1 KGHSH, CDR2 LQKENI. The CDR3 has 15 amino acids. The chain's CDR3 is CASSVDRVKNTEAFF. In DNA, the CDR3 is TGTGCCAGCTCAGTGGACAGGGTAAAGAACACTGAAGCTTTCTTT.

The rearrangement links TRBV7-9 to TRBJ2-7; D gene uncertain. CDR1 and CDR2 (germline): SEHNR, FQNEAQ (reference sequence). The CDR3 spans 12 residues. V was cut by 3 bases and J by 6 bases, with 9 bases left in between. CDR3 sequence reads: CASSFPTVEQYF. The CDR3 DNA is TGTGCCAGCAGCTTCCCCACGGTCGAGCAGTACTTC.

The genes are TRBV7-3 and TRBJ2-2; tentatively, D is TRBD2 (6 bases). The ends were cut back, 2 bases at V and 8 bases at J, with 12 bases in the middle. From germline, CDR1 is SGHTA and CDR2 FQGTGA. The CDR3 sequence is 14 residues long. The chain's CDR3 is CASSLPGVLGELFF. The CDR3 nucleotides are TGTGCCAGCAGCTTACCGGGGGTGTTAGGGGAGCTGTTTTTT.

The genes are TRBV19 and TRBJ2-7, with D possibly matching TRBD2 (6 bases). Germline-derived CDR1 and CDR2 are LNHDA and SQIVND (reference sequence). V lost 6 bases, J lost 6 bases, and 9 bases lay in between. This CDR3 region has 11 residues. As DNA, the CDR3 is TGTGCCAGTAGGGGGGGAGGCGAGCAGTACTTC. Its translation is CASRGGGEQYF.

The chain couples TRBV7-2 to TRBJ2-1; D uncertain. The CDR3 runs to 14 residues. The germline CDR1 and CDR2 sequences are SGHTA and FQGNSA. The V end was cut by 0 bases, the J end by 6 bases, with 9 bases between. The CDR3 DNA follows: TGTGCCAGCAGCTTAGCGTCCGCGGCCAATGAGCAGTTCTTC. This encodes CASSLASAANEQFF.

The chain has TRBV6-5 and TRBJ1-2; a weak D match, TRBD1 (6 bases). The V gene's germline CDR1 is MNHEY and CDR2 SVGAGI. This CDR3 has 13 residues. Between the trimmed V and J ends, which lost 5 bases and 11 bases, there was a span of 18 bases. The CDR3 bases are TGTGCCAGCAGTCGCTCGGACAGTTACGGATACACCTTC. Translated: CASSRSDSYGYTF.